The text below deals with one TCR beta chain. Its specificity is unknown. Treatment given: 15 to 20 received Ad26.COV2.S at low or high dose, single or two shots; 5 received placebo; per-sample allocation not given. It was on day 63 after the first vaccine or placebo injection that samples were taken. Only in-frame clones appear in the TCRdb table, and some are missing; sequencing was by immunoSEQ multiplex PCR. Of approximately 340,000 clones listed, approximately 84% are singletons. This sample was included in a study of Ad26.COV2.S vaccination and SARS-CoV-2 variants. Looking at the study overall: This donor came from the COV1001 trial of Ad26.COV2.S.

CDR3 length equals 14 residues. Trimming removed 4 bases from V and 2 bases from J, with 11 bases in between. The germline V gene encodes CDR1 KGHSH and CDR2 LQKENI. Study-wide results and caveats: A substantial breadth of spike-specific CD8+ and CD4+ T cell responses after vaccination has been reported.

The source material was peripheral blood, sampled in a trial of Ad26.COV2.S vaccine versus placebo. This rearrangement joins TRBV18 to TRBJ1-1, with D perhaps TRBD1 (6 bases). This sequence originates from a person between 18 and 59 years old who received the Ad26.COV2.S COVID-19 vaccine or a placebo. The CDR3 region has the DNA TGTGCCAGCTCACTGACAGGAGACAACACTGAAGCTTTCTTT. This gives the protein CASSLTGDNTEAFF. The full variable domain, rest sourced from reference TRBV18 and TRBJ1-1, is NAGVMQNPRHLVRRRGQEARLRCSPMKGHSHVYWYRQLPEEGLKFMVYLQKENIIDESGMPKERFSAEFPKEGPSILRIQQVVRGDSAAYFCASSLTGDNTEAFFGQGTRLTVV.